Following are 17 T cell receptor beta chains from one sample sequenced in a study of blood T cells in healthy people across ages. Combining a sample-barcoded 5' primer with a J-beta primer mix, a second PCR ran for roughly 6 to 11 cycles. Using its own MiXCR run on the 5' RACE reads, TCRdb lists one record per CDR3 protein. The data hold 750,000 to 950,000 distinct CDR3 sequences, with about 53% observed a single time. Sequenced material: blood. These receptors came from an older man in good health.

In DNA form, the CDR3 reads TGTGCCAGCACCCCCGAGGGCGGTCAGCCCCAGCATTTT. As protein: CASTPEGGQPQHF. This chain links TRBV28 with TRBJ1-5; D unclear. The CDR3 is made up of 13 amino acids. The germline V and J ends were trimmed by 7 bases and 6 bases, with 13 bases remaining between them. Germline V CDR1 and CDR2: MDHEN, SYDVKM.

J is TRBJ2-5 and V is TRBV7-2; 8 positions match TRBD1. Germline assignment: CDR1 SGHTA and CDR2 FQGNSA. Trimming took 6 bases from V and 2 from J; bases not matched to a gene: 5. CDR3 length: 14 amino acids. For the CDR3, the DNA is TGTGCCAGCAGACGGGACAGGATACAAGAGACCCAGTACTTC. It is translated as CASRRDRIQETQYF.

The chain is built from TRBV30 and TRBJ2-6; D possibly corresponds to TRBD2 (6 bases). Trimming removed 4 bases from V and 1 base from J, with 8 bases in between. Per germline, CDR1 GTSNPN and CDR2 SVGIG (reference sequence). CDR3 length: 14 amino acids. The chain's CDR3 is CAWIGGSGANVLTF. The CDR3 DNA follows: TGTGCCTGGATCGGAGGGTCTGGGGCCAACGTCCTGACTTTC.

The rearrangement links TRBV10-3 to TRBJ2-3, with 7 positions matching TRBD2. The CDR3 runs to 15 residues. V lost 3 bases, J lost 1 base, and 4 bases stayed unmatched. Germline V CDR1 and CDR2: ENHRY, SYGVKD. This chain's CDR3 is CAISDGGRGTDTQYF. As DNA, the CDR3 is TGTGCCATCAGTGACGGCGGGAGAGGCACAGATACGCAGTATTTT.

The chain combines TRBV2 with TRBJ1-5; D remains ambiguous. CDR1 and CDR2 (germline): SNHLY, FYNNEI. V lost 3 bases, J lost 3 bases, and 12 bases lay in between. CDR3 length: 15 amino acids. DNA for the CDR3: TGTGCCAGCAGTGAGTTAGGGAATGCCAATCAGCCCCAGCATTTT. This encodes CASSELGNANQPQHF.

This clonotype was detected only a few times. The chain combines TRBV12-3 or TRBV12-4 with TRBJ2-3, with TRBD1 identical over 8 bases. V lost 5 bases and J lost 14; bases outside the gene matches: 21. The CDR3 totals 16 residues. The CDR3 bases are TGTGCCAGCAGTCAAACCGGGCCCAGGGGGCACAGATACGCGTATTTT. It specifies CASSQTGPRGHRYAYF.

This clonotype was seen a handful of times. The rearrangement uses TRBV7-2 and TRBJ2-4; 8 nucleotides align to TRBD2. The J call may not be correct, given that the DNA end is closer to TRBJ2-7. The CDR3 consists of 15 residues. In germline, CDR1 is SGHTA, CDR2 FQGNSA. The CDR3 bases are TGTGCCAGCAGGTCCAGCGGGAGCGGTCGCCACGAGCAGTACTTC. It is translated as CASRSSGSGRHEQYF.

CDR3 bases: TGTGCCAGCAGCCTCCGGACAGGAATCGCCAATGAGCAGTTCTTC. Protein: CASSLRTGIANEQFF. The V call is TRBV7-3, the J call TRBJ2-1; TRBD1 matches at 7 bases. This CDR3 is 15 amino acids long. The germline CDR1 and CDR2 sequences are SGHTA and FQGTGA. V gave up 5 bases and J gave up 6 bases; unmatched junction bases: 10.

This clonotype was seen a handful of times. The V call is TRBV24-1, the J call TRBJ2-1; 8 bases align to TRBD2. CDR1 and CDR2 from the germline V gene are KGHDR and SFDVKD. J lost 5 bases, V lost 2 bases, and 10 bases had no gene match. This CDR3 comprises 17 residues. This chain's CDR3 is CATSDSYSSGSHNEQFF. The CDR3 region has the DNA TGTGCCACCAGTGATTCCTATTCCAGCGGGAGTCACAATGAGCAGTTCTTC.

This clonotype was found a few times. The chain uses TRBV7-9 and TRBJ2-5; perhaps TRBD2 as D (5 bases). V lost 7 bases to trimming and J lost 6 bases, with 21 bases between them. This CDR3 spans 15 amino acids. Germline V lookup: CDR1 SEHNR, CDR2 FQNEAQ (reference sequence). CDR3 residues: CASTWSQEALKTQYF. The CDR3 DNA is TGTGCCAGCACCTGGTCGCAGGAGGCCTTGAAGACCCAGTACTTC.

The chain is built from TRBV7-8 and TRBJ1-5; D is undetermined. V dropped 3 bases and J dropped 0 bases, with 9 bases sitting between them. The CDR3 contains 15 residues. Germline CDR1 is SGHVS and CDR2 is FQNEAQ. CDR3 coding DNA: TGTGCCAGCAGCTTCTCCAGTAATAGCAATCAGCCCCAGCATTTT. Translation gives CASSFSSNSNQPQHF.

V and J are TRBV9 and TRBJ2-5; D might be TRBD1 (5 bases). The CDR3 runs to 13 residues. The V and J ends lost 4 bases and 11 bases respectively, with 18 bases between them. The germline V gene encodes CDR1 SGDLS and CDR2 YYNGEE. For the CDR3, the DNA is TGTGCCAGCAGCCCCAGGGTTCGCGATGAGCAGTACTTC. It specifies CASSPRVRDEQYF.

The chain uses TRBV4-1 and TRBJ2-4; D possibly corresponds to TRBD2 (6 bases). This CDR3 is built from 15 residues. V was trimmed by 1 base and J by 8 bases, leaving 15 bases between them. Looked up from germline, CDR1 is MGHRA and CDR2 is YSYEKL. CDR3 amino acids: CASSQVQGLWDIQYF. The CDR3, as DNA: TGCGCCAGCAGCCAAGTCCAGGGACTGTGGGACATTCAGTACTTC.

This clonotype was observed a few times. This chain connects TRBV18 to TRBJ2-7; 7 nucleotides agree with TRBD2. Germline CDR1 reads KGHSH; CDR2 reads LQKENI. The CDR3 is 16 amino acids. V was pared by 1 base and J by 2 bases, with 8 bases of the junction left unmatched. CDR3 residues: CASSPRTRGDPYEQYF. CDR3 bases: TGTGCCAGCTCACCACGAACACGGGGGGACCCCTACGAGCAGTACTTC.

The rearrangement links TRBV11-2 to TRBJ2-1, with 9 nucleotides matching TRBD2. Germline values: CDR1 SGHAT, CDR2 FQNNGV. This CDR3 comprises 15 residues. Unmatched junction bases numbered 7, after V lost 0 bases and J lost 10 bases. CDR3 nucleotides: TGTGCCAGCAGCTTAGATGGTAGCGGGAGTCTGGAGCAGTTCTTC. It encodes CASSLDGSGSLEQFF.

Comments on this clonotype: The CDR3 does not close with the conserved phenylalanine or tryptophan, likely indicating a read error. CDR3 in amino acids: CASSFTSGSYNEQFL. CDR3 DNA sequence: TGTGCCAGCAGCTTTACTAGCGGTAGTTACAATGAGCAGTTCTTA. The chain is built from TRBV7-9 and TRBJ2-1; 8 positions agree with TRBD2. J was trimmed by 4 bases and V by 3 bases; bases with no gene match: 5. The CDR3 sequence is 15 residues long. The germline gives CDR1 SEHNR, CDR2 FQNEAQ (reference sequence).

V is TRBV9 and J is TRBJ2-7, with D possibly being TRBD2 (7 bases). The germline V and J ends were trimmed by 6 bases and 1 base, with 14 bases remaining between them. Germline V gene sequence: CDR1 SGDLS, CDR2 YYNGEE. This CDR3 has 14 amino acids. CDR3 in amino acids: CASNGGGSSYEQYF. Written as DNA, the CDR3 is TGTGCCAGCAATGGGGGCGGGAGTTCCTACGAGCAGTACTTC.